This paragraph reports one T cell receptor (beta chain). The data originate from a study of blood T cell repertoires in COVID-19. Study details: Sources were T cells, B-cell-depleted T cells, or PBMCs; the material itself was cDNA or gDNA.

Original data processing: Nucleated cell counts were estimated from reference gene primer amplification. Generated by immunoSEQ multiplex PCR, the TCRdb table keeps only in-frame clones and is missing some. The D gene and trimming were derived from the DNA, and the V and J assignments and clone size from that table. The data hold some 35,000 clones, with 70% to 90% observed a single time. V was pared by 8 bases and J by 4 bases, with 10 bases of the junction left unmatched. The germline CDR1 and CDR2 sequences are MDHEN and SYDVKM. This CDR3 is 15 amino acids long. Input material: peripheral blood. This receptor was identified in a man between 65 and 85 years old with acute or convalescent COVID-19. V and J are TRBV28 and TRBJ2-1; 8 bases agree with TRBD2. The CDR3 is CASSGRDGGYNEQFF. DNA for the CDR3: TGTGCCAGCTCCGGGAGGGACGGGGGGTACAATGAGCAGTTCTTC.